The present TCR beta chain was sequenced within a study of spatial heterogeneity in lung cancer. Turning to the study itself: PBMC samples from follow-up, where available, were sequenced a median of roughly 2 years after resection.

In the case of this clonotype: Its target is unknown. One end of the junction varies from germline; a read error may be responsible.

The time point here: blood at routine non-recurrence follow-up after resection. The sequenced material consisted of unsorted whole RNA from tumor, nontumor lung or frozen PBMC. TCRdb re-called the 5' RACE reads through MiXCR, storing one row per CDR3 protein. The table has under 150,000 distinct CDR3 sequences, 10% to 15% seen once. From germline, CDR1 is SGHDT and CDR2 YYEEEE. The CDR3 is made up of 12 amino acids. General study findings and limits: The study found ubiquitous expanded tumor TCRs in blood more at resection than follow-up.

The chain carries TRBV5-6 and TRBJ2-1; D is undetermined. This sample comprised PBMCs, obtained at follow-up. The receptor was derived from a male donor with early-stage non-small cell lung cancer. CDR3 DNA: TGTGCCAACAGCTTGGCCTACAATGAGCAGTTCTTC. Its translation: CANSLAYNEQFF.